Given below is one T cell receptor (beta chain) in context. Its specific antigen is unknown. There are no base qualities to consult, and no much larger clone falls within one base. These data belong to a study of blood T cell repertoires in COVID-19 (TCRdb year 2020). Turning to the overall study: Samples covering the acute and convalescent phases of COVID-19 were provided by collaborators in the United States, Italy and Spain. Sample metadata almost always included a de-identified subject ID, COVID-19 status, age in years and sex. HLA class I and class II types, where available, came from metadata supplied by the sample provider rather than from assay-based typing. The prospective study material was composed of cDNA or gDNA derived from T cells, B-cell-depleted T cells, or PBMCs. The repertoires were released in a freely available public database intended as a resource for research on the immune response to SARS-CoV-2. Samples came from the ongoing ImmuneRACE study (first 160 participants) plus 1,254 subjects from 6 global collaborators. Deeply sampled blood TCRbeta repertoires from subjects exposed to, actively infected with, or recovered from COVID-19 were included in the dataset. Summary of the overall study and its limitations: How much clinical and demographic metadata was included differed by source and by participant, and the metadata was provided uncurated.

At one collaborating source in Seattle, patients were enrolled during active infection and were followed longitudinally through the course of disease. Collaborating institutions collected whole blood in K2EDTA tubes following their own protocols. For TCRbeta analysis, collaborators shipped samples in one of three forms: frozen whole blood, isolated PBMCs, or DNA extracted from either of those sample types. V loses 0 bases, J loses 2 bases, and the germline ends lie 11 bases apart. CDR1 and CDR2 were assigned from the germline V gene as WSHSY and SAAADI. Measured from the cysteine to the phenylalanine, the CDR3 is 15 residues long. Of all the DNA, just the CDR3 is kept, 45 bases in frame from base 1. TCRbeta CDR3 regions were amplified from genomic DNA using the immunoSEQ Assay, a bias-controlled multiplex PCR. As for how the authors treated the data: Nucleated cell counts per sample were estimated from amplification of reference gene primers within the assay. Sequence reads were collapsed and filtered to measure the absolute abundance of every unique TCRbeta CDR3 rearrangement. For each sample, productive Simpson clonality was calculated by taking the square root of Simpson's diversity index across productive rearrangements. TCRdb obtained this table from immuneACCESS and retained in-frame rearrangements with V and J assigned. These tables miss some clones; where compared with another copy, unresolved V genes account for less than half of the shortfall, and the remainder is unexplained. That table is the source of V, J and clone size, and D and trimming were worked out from the DNA. This sample comprises 180,000 or so clones, roughly 83% of them detected only once. The ten largest account for 6% to 7% of the sample.

The sample consisted of peripheral blood. Here the chain combines TRBV10-2 and TRBJ2-7, and TRBD1 may be the D gene, going by 5 matching bases. The clonotype comes from a woman aged 40 to 49 with COVID-19, enrolled during active disease. This receptor has the CDR3 CASSESSGSTYEQYF. The nucleotide sequence reads TGCGCCAGCAGTGAGTCTTCAGGGTCTACCTACGAGCAGTACTTC.